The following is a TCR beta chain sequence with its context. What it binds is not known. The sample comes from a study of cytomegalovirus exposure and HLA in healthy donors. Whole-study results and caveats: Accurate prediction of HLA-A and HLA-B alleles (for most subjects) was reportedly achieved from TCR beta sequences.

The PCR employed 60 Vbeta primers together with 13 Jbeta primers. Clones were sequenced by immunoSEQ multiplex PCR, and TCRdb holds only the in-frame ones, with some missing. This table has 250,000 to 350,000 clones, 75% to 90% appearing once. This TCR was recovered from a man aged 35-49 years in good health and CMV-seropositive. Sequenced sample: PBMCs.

In DNA form, the CDR3 reads TGTGCCAGCAGCCAATCTCTAGGACTAGCGGGCAGGCGGGAGACCCAGTACTTC. As protein: CASSQSLGLAGRRETQYF. V is TRBV14 and J is TRBJ2-5; 11 bases line up with TRBD2. The trim removed 2 bases at V and 5 bases at J, leaving 13 bases unmatched. CDR3 length equals 18 residues. From germline, CDR1 is SGHDN and CDR2 FVKESK.